The present T cell receptor beta chain was sequenced within a study of T cell repertoires in cytomegalovirus infection. Study background: Based on public TCR beta signatures, there were indications of CMV infection and of a matching HLA type. Points from the study as a whole: It was HLA-C-restricted CMV-specific TCR beta clonotypes that dominated the response ex vivo. CMV carriers having the relevant HLA were flagged by cumulative public TCR beta family frequency.

TCRdb redid the calling of the reads with MiXCR, one entry per CDR3 protein. The table has around 530,000 distinct CDR3 sequences, about 26% seen once. This CDR3 spans 17 amino acids. Trimming at V came to 3 bases and at J to 4 bases, leaving 10 bases not matched to a gene. Germline values: CDR1 SEHNR, CDR2 FQNEAQ (reference sequence). With respect to this clonotype: Its antigen remains unidentified.

The receptor was isolated from a human donor in good health (CMV status not recorded). Some clones in this sample may be carry-over from other donors' samples. The sequenced sample was PBMCs. This chain links TRBV7-9 with TRBJ2-2; 8 nucleotides line up with TRBD1. CDR3 amino acids: CASSLFRTGMRTGELFF. The DNA for the CDR3 is TGTGCCAGCAGCTTGTTCCGGACAGGGATGCGCACCGGGGAGCTGTTTTTT.